This TCR beta chain was identified in a study of cytomegalovirus exposure and HLA in healthy donors. Study summary: For the approximately 360 genotyped donors, 80% to 90% fell within the Caucasian-associated ancestry cluster. General study points: Several V segments, TRBV6-2 and TRBV6-3 among them, could not be told apart and were dropped. Using the classifier, cytomegalovirus status was reportedly diagnosed with high specificity and sensitivity. What a later analysis showed was that several of the most significant clusters appeared linked to common viral pathogens.

Germline CDR1 is SGDLS and CDR2 is YYNGEE. The ends were cut back, 5 bases at V and 0 bases at J, with 9 bases in the middle. The CDR3 loop spans 14 amino acids. Both 60 Vbeta primers and 13 Jbeta primers went into the PCR. The protocol was immunoSEQ multiplex PCR, while the TCRdb copy is restricted to in-frame clones and leaves out a portion. The data contain under 200,000 clones, roughly 13% of them singletons. This clone was picked up a small number of times. Its antigen is undetermined. The sample comprised PBMCs. The chain joins TRBV9 to TRBJ1-5, with TRBD1 as a possible D gene (5 bases). The receptor comes from a man between 45 and 60 years old in good health and CMV-seropositive. CDR3 in DNA: TGTGCCAGCAGTCAGGGAAATAGCAATCAGCCCCAGCATTTT. This translates into CASSQGNSNQPQHF.